This record covers a single T cell receptor (beta chain). Repertoires were sampled repeatedly during chemoradiotherapy. The data were produced by immunoSEQ multiplex PCR, yet TCRdb's version contains in-frame clones alone and is incomplete. The repertoire holds thousands of clones, less than 80% seen once, with 8.5% to 10% in the top ten. These data originate in a study of chemoradiotherapy in HPV16-positive cancers. The overall study: A couple of HPV16-positive patients' cells yielded candidate HPV-specific clones and common motifs.

V was cut by 4 bases and J by 2 bases, with 15 bases left in between. The length of the CDR3 is 15 residues. CDR1 and CDR2 (germline): SGHRS, YFSETQ. This sample was taken from a patient who underwent chemoradiotherapy. This TCR derives from a human donor with HPV-associated anogenital cancer. J is TRBJ1-2 and V is TRBV5-1; a weak D match, TRBD1 (5 bases). The CDR3: CASSREGAGNYGYTF. In DNA, the CDR3 is TGCGCCAGCAGCCGGGAGGGAGCAGGGAACTATGGCTACACCTTC.